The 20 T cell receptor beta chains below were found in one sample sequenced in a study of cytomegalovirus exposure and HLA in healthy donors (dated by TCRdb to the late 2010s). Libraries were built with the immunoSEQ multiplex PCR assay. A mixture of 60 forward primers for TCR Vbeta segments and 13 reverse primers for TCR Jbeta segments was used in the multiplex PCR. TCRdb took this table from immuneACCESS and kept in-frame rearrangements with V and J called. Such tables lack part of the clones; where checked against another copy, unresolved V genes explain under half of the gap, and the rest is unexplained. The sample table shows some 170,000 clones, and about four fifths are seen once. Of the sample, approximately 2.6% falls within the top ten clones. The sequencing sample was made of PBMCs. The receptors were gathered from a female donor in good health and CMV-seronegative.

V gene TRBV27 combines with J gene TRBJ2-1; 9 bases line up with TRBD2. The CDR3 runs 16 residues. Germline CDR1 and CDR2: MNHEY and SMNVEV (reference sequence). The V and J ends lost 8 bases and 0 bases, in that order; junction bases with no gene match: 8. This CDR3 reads CASHYAGGSSYNEQFF. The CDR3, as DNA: TGTGCCAGCCACTACGCGGGAGGGAGCTCCTACAATGAGCAGTTCTTC.

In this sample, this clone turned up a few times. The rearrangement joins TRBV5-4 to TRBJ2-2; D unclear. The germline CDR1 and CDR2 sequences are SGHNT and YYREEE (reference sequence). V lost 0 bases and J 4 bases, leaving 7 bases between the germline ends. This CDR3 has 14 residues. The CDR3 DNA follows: TGTGCCAGCAGCTTGGACAGACGCACCGGGGAGCTGTTTTTT. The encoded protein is CASSLDRRTGELFF. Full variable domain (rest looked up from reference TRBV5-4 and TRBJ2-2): ETGVTQSPTHLIKTRGQQVTLRCSSQSGHNTVSWYQQALGQGPQFIFQYYREEENGRGNFPPRFSGLQFPNYSSELNVNALELDDSALYLCASSLDRRTGELFFGEGSRLTVL.

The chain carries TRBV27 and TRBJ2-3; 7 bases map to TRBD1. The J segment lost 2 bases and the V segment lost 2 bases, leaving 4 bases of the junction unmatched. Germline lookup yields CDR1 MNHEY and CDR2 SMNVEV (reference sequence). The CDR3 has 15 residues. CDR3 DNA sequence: TGTGCCAGCAGTTTACCGGGACAGTTCACAGATACGCAGTATTTT. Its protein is CASSLPGQFTDTQYF.

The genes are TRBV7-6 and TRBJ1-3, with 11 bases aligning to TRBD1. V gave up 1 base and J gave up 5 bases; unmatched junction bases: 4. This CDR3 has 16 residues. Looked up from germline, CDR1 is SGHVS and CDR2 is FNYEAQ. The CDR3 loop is CASSLGGQGARNTIYF. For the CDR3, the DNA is TGTGCCAGCAGCTTAGGTGGACAGGGGGCCAGAAACACCATATATTTT.

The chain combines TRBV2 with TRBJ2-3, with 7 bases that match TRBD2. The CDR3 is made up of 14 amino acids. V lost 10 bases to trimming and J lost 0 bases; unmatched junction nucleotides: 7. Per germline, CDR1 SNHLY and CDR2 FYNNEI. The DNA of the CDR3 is TGTGCCACCCTTAGCGGGCAAAGCACAGATACGCAGTATTTT. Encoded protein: CATLSGQSTDTQYF.

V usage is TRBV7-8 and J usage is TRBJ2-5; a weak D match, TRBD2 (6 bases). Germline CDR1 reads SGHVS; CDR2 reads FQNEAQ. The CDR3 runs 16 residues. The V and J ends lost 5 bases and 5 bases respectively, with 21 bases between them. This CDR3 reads CASSPLVGGLRETQYF. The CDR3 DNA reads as TGTGCCAGCAGCCCTCTGGTGGGGGGACTGAGGGAGACCCAGTACTTC. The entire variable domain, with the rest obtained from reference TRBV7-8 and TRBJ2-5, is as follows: GAGVSQSPRYKVAKRGQDVALRCDPISGHVSLFWYQQALGQGPEFLTYFQNEAQLDKSGLPSDRFFAERPEGSVSTLKIQRTQQEDSAVYLCASSPLVGGLRETQYFGPGTRLLVL.

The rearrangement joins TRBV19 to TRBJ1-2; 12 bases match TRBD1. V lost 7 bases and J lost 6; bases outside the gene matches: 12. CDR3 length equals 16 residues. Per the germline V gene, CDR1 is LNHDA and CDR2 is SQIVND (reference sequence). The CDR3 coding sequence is TGTGCCAGTAAAAGGGACAGGGGGCTTATTTCGGATGGCTACACCTTC. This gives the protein CASKRDRGLISDGYTF.

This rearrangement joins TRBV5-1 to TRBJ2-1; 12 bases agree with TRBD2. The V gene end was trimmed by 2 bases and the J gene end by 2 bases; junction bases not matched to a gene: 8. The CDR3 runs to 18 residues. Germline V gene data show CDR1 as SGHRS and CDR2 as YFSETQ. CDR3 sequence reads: CASSFSTSGGRTYNEQFF. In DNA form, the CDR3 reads TGCGCCAGCAGCTTCAGCACTAGCGGGGGGCGCACCTACAATGAGCAGTTCTTC.

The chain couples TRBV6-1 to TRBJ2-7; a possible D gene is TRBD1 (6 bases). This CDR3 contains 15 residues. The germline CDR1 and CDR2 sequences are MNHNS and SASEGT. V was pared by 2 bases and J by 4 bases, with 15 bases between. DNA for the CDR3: TGTGCCAGCAGTGAAATCTGGGGGCAATATTACGAGCAGTACTTC. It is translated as CASSEIWGQYYEQYF.

CDR3 sequence: CASSLGTGGYEQYF. In DNA form, the CDR3 reads TGCGCCAGCAGCTTAGGGACAGGGGGCTACGAGCAGTACTTC. V usage is TRBV5-1 and J usage is TRBJ2-5; TRBD1 agrees at 11 bases. TRBJ2-7 explains the end of the DNA better; the J call may be wrong. Germline V gene data show CDR1 as SGHRS and CDR2 as YFSETQ. The CDR3 loop spans 14 amino acids.

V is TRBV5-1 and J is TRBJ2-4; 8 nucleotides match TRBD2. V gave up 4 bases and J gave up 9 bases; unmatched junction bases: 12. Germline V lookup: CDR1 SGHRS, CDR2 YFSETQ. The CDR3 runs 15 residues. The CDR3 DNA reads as TGCGCCAGCAGCCTGTCCGGGGGGGGGCCAAGCATTCAGTACTTC. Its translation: CASSLSGGGPSIQYF.

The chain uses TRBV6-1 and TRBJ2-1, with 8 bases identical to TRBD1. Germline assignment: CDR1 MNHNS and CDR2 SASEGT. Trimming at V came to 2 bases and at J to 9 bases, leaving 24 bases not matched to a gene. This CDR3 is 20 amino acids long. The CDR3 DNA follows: TGTGCCAGCAGTGAATTGCCCCCAGGGGGCAGTTTTGGAGTGGCGAGTGAGCAGTTCTTC. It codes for CASSELPPGGSFGVASEQFF.

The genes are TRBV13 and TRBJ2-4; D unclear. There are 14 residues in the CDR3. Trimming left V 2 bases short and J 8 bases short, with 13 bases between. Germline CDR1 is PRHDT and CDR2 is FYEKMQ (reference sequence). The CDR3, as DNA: TGTGCCAGCAGCTTATTTCCCCCCTTTGACATTCAGTACTTC. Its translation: CASSLFPPFDIQYF.

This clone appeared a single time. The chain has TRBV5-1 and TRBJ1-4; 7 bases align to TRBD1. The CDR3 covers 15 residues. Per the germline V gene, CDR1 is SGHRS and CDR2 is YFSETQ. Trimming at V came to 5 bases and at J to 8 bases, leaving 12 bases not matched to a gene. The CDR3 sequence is CASRPTGVPGEKLFF. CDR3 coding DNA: TGCGCCAGCAGACCCACAGGGGTGCCCGGAGAAAAACTGTTTTTT.

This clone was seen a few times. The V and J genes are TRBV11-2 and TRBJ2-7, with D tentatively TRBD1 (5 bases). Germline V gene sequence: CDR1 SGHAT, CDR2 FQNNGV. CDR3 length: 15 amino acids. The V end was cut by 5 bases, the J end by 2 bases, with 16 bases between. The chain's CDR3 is CASSPDSALTYEQYF. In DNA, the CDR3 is TGTGCCAGCAGCCCCGACAGTGCTCTAACCTACGAGCAGTACTTC.

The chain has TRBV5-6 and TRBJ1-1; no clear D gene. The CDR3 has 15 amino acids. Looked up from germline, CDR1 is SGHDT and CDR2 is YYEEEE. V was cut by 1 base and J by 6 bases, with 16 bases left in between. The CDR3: CASSLRREGWAEAFF. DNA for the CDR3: TGTGCCAGCAGCTTGCGGCGGGAGGGTTGGGCTGAAGCTTTCTTT. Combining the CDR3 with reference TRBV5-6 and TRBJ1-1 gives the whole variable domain DAGVTQSPTHLIKTRGQQVTLRCSPKSGHDTVSWYQQALGQGPQFIFQYYEEEERQRGNFPDRFSGHQFPNYSSELNVNALLLGDSALYLCASSLRREGWAEAFFGQGTRLTVV.

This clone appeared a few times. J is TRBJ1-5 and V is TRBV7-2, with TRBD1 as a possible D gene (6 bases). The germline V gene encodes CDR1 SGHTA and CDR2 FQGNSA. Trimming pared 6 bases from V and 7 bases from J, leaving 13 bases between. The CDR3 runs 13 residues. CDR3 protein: CASSQRGTQPQHF. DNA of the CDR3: TGTGCCAGCAGTCAAAGGGGGACACAGCCCCAGCATTTT.

CDR3 in DNA: TGTGCCAGCAGCGCTGGGACAGGGTACGGGAACACTGAAGCTTTCTTT. Protein: CASSAGTGYGNTEAFF. The gene calls are TRBV7-9 and TRBJ1-1, with 9 bases matching TRBD1. The trim removed 5 bases at V and 1 base at J, leaving 8 bases unmatched. The CDR3 contains 16 residues. From germline, CDR1 is SEHNR and CDR2 FQNEAQ (reference sequence).

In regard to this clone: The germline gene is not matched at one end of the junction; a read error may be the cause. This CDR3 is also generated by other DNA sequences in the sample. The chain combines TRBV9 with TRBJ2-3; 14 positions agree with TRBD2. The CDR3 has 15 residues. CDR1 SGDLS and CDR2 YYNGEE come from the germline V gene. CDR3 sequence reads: CASSGLAGGQNTQYF. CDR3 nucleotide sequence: TGTGCCAGCAGCGGACTAGCGGGGGGGCAAAATACACAGTATTTT.

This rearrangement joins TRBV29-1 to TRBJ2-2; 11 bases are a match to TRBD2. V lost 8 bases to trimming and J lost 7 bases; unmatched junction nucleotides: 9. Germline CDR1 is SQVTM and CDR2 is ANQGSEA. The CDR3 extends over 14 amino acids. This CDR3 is CSFRTSGLNGELFF. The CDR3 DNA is TGCAGCTTCCGGACTAGCGGGCTTAACGGGGAGCTGTTTTTT.